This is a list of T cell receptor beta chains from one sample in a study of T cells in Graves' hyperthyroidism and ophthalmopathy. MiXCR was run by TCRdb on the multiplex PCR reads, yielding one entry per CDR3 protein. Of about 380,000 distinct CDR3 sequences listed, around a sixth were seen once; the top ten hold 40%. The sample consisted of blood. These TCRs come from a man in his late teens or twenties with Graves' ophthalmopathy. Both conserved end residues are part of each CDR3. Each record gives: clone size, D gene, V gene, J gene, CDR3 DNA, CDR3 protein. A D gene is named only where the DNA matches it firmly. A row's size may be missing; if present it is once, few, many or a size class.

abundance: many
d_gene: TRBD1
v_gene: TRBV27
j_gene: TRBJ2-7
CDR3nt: TGTGCCAGCAGTAGGGGCATACCGGGACAGGGAGCCTACGAGCAGTACTTC
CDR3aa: CASSRGIPGQGAYEQYF

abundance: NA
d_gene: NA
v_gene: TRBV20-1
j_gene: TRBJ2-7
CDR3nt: TGCAGTGCTAGCCCACAGTGGTCCTACGAGCAGTACTTC
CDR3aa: CSASPQWSYEQYF

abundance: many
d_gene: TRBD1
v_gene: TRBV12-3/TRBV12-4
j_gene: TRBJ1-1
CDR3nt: TGTGCCAGCAGCCTACAGGGGGCCGGGAACACTGAAGCTTTCTTT
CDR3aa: CASSLQGAGNTEAFF

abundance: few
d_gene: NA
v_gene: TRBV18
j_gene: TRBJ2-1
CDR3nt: TGTGCCAGCTCACCTGGGGACCTTCTTGGAGAGCAGTTCTTC
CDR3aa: CASSPGDLLGEQFF

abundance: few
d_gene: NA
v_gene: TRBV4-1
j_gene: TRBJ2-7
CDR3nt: TGCGCCAGCAGCCAAGATTCAGTCTACGAGCAGTACTTC
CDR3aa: CASSQDSVYEQYF

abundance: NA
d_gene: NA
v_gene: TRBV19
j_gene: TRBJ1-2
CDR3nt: TGTGCCAGTAGCATTTTCTCGACTTATGGCTACACCTTC
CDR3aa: CASSIFSTYGYTF

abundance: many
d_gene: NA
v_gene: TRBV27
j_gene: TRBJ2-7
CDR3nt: TGTGCCAGCATTACGACAGGCCCCCCCTACGAGCAGTACTTC
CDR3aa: CASITTGPPYEQYF

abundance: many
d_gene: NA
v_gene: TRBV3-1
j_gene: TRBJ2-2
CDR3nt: TGTGCCAGCAGCTACACCGGGGAGCTGTTTTTT
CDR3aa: CASSYTGELFF

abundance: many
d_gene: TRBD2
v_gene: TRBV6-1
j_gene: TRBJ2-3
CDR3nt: TGTGCCAGCGAGTCTAGCGGTTGGGACGGAACGCAGTATTTT
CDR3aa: CASESSGWDGTQYF

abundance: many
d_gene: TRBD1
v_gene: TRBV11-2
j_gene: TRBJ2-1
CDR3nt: TGTGCCAGCAGCTTAAGCCGGGACAGTCAGTTCTTC
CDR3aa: CASSLSRDSQFF

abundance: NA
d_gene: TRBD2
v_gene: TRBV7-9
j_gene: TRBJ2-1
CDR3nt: TGTGCCAGCAGCCTAGGGACGTCTAGCGGGGGGCGGGGTGAGCAGTTCTTC
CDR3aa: CASSLGTSSGGRGEQFF

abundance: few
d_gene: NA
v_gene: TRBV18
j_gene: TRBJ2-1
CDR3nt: TGTGCCAGCTCACCACTCTTATCCCCTCATGAGCAGTTCTTC
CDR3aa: CASSPLLSPHEQFF

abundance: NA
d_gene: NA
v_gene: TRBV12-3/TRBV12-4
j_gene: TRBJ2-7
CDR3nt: TGTGCCAGCAGTGAACGCGGGATGAGCTCCTACGAGCAGTACTTC
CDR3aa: CASSERGMSSYEQYF